Presented here are 30 T cell receptor beta chains from one specimen sequenced in a study of identical twins. TCRdb independently ran MiXCR on the 5' RACE reads; one entry per CDR3 protein. The table has 700,000 to 950,000 distinct CDR3 sequences, around an eighth seen once. These records were also assigned to another study, of yellow fever vaccine responses in identical twins.

The specimen sequenced was PBMCs. Every receptor here comes from a woman between 18 and 29 years old in good health.

This chain connects TRBV24-1 to TRBJ2-1, with D possibly matching TRBD2 (6 bases). The CDR3 runs 13 residues. Germline CDR1 is KGHDR and CDR2 is SFDVKD. V gave up 8 bases and J gave up 5 bases, with 12 bases separating them. The CDR3 reads CATNRRGNNEQFF. Written as DNA, the CDR3 is TGTGCCACCAACCGCCGGGGGAACAATGAGCAGTTCTTC.

This clonotype came up a few times. The chain combines TRBV5-5 with TRBJ2-2; D unresolved. The germline CDR1 and CDR2 sequences are SGHKS and YYEKEE (reference sequence). Trimming removed 5 bases from V and 3 bases from J, with 14 bases in between. The CDR3 extends over 15 amino acids. The CDR3 nucleotides are TGTGCCAGCAGTTGGACCGGGTCCTACACCGGGGAGCTGTTTTTT. This codes for CASSWTGSYTGELFF.

The rearrangement joins TRBV9 to TRBJ1-2; TRBD1 matches at 9 bases. Germline V gene data show CDR1 as SGDLS and CDR2 as YYNGEE. V lost 0 bases to trimming and J lost 8 bases; unmatched junction nucleotides: 11. The CDR3 has 16 amino acids. The CDR3 DNA is TGTGCCAGCAGCGTAGGGCAGGTGACAGGGGGAGAGGGCTACACCTTC. Amino acid sequence: CASSVGQVTGGEGYTF.

Ten or more counts support this clonotype. V is TRBV24-1 and J is TRBJ2-1; D is unclear. Germline lookup yields CDR1 KGHDR and CDR2 SFDVKD. Trimming shortened V by 0 bases and J by 8 bases, and 7 bases separated the two germline ends. CDR3 size: 13 residues. Here the CDR3 reads CATSDLHGYEQFF. For the CDR3, the DNA is TGTGCCACCAGTGATTTGCACGGCTATGAGCAGTTCTTC.

This clonotype came up many times. The rearrangement uses TRBV11-3 and TRBJ2-2, with 7 bases that match TRBD2. Germline V gene data show CDR1 as SGHNT and CDR2 as YENEEA. V lost 5 bases, J lost 0 bases, and 6 bases stayed unmatched. The CDR3 spans 16 residues. The CDR3 DNA sequence: TGTGCCAGCAGCCAGGGCGGACTAGCGAACACCGGGGAGCTGTTTTTT. As protein: CASSQGGLANTGELFF. The whole variable domain, filled in from reference TRBV11-3 and TRBJ2-2, reads EAGVVQSPRYKIIEKKQPVAFWCNPISGHNTLYWYLQNLGQGPELLIRYENEEAVDDSQLPKDRFSAERLKGVDSTLKIQPAELGDSAVYLCASSQGGLANTGELFFGEGSRLTVL.

This clonotype was seen a few times. The rearrangement links TRBV24-1 to TRBJ2-1; 10 bases map to TRBD2. V lost 1 base, J lost 9 bases, and 5 bases stayed unmatched. Germline V lookup: CDR1 KGHDR, CDR2 SFDVKD. The CDR3 is 15 residues long. The CDR3 loop is CATSDLASGGTEQFF. CDR3 bases: TGTGCCACCAGTGATTTAGCTAGCGGGGGAACTGAGCAGTTCTTC.

CDR3 in amino acids: CASSLGADYNSPLHF. The CDR3 nucleotides are TGCGCCAGCAGCTTGGGGGCTGATTATAATTCACCCCTCCACTTT. The chain links TRBV5-1 to TRBJ1-6; D is uncertain. Germline CDR1 and CDR2: SGHRS and YFSETQ. V gave up 0 bases and J gave up 4 bases, with 8 bases separating them. The CDR3 is 15 residues long.

V usage is TRBV11-3 and J usage is TRBJ2-3; possibly TRBD1 for D (6 bases). Germline V gives CDR1 SGHNT, CDR2 YENEEA. V gave up 5 bases and J gave up 5 bases, with 11 bases separating them. The length of the CDR3 is 13 residues. CDR3 amino acids: CASSPEGGDTQYF. The CDR3 coding sequence is TGTGCCAGCAGCCCAGAAGGGGGAGATACGCAGTATTTT.

There are a few counts of this clonotype. CDR3 sequence (DNA): TGCGCCAGCAGTCACAACCAAAGCGGCAATGAGCAGTTCTTC. Amino acids: CASSHNQSGNEQFF. This chain links TRBV23-1 with TRBJ2-1, with D maybe TRBD2 (5 bases). TRBV23-1 is an ORF, with its function uncertain. V was cut by 3 bases and J by 6 bases, with 12 bases left in between. The CDR3 spans 14 residues.

V and J are TRBV24-1 and TRBJ2-2; D ambiguous. With 6 bases removed from V and 2 bases from J, the gap between germline ends came to 12 bases. This CDR3 spans 15 amino acids. Germline CDR1 reads KGHDR; CDR2 reads SFDVKD. The CDR3 DNA sequence: TGTGCCACCAGTACTGGGAACTTCAACACCGGGGAGCTGTTTTTT. Its translation: CATSTGNFNTGELFF.

This clonotype showed up many times. This sequence joins TRBV24-1 and TRBJ2-1, with 9 bases that match TRBD2. V shed 10 bases and J 5 bases; nucleotides not matched to a gene: 8. Germline CDR1 KGHDR, CDR2 SFDVKD. This CDR3 has 14 residues. Here the CDR3 DNA reads TGTGCCACAATGGGGGCTAGCGGGGACAATGAGCAGTTCTTC. Protein: CATMGASGDNEQFF.

The chain joins TRBV5-1 to TRBJ2-2; TRBD2 matches 8 bases. CDR1 is SGHRS, CDR2 YFSETQ, per germline. V was clipped by 4 bases and J by 0 bases; unmatched bases: 11. The CDR3 covers 18 residues. In DNA, the CDR3 is TGCGCCAGCAGCCTGCTATTGGCGGGGGGCGCGAACACCGGGGAGCTGTTTTTT. Translation gives CASSLLLAGGANTGELFF.

Only a few counts were recorded for this clonotype. The chain has TRBV4-1 and TRBJ2-1; no firm D call. This CDR3 has 13 residues. Germline V gene lookup returns CDR1 MGHRA and CDR2 YSYEKL. Trimming left V 4 bases short and J 8 bases short, with 12 bases between. CDR3 bases: TGCGCCAGCAGCCTCAACGGCTTGGATGAGCAGTTCTTC. It codes for CASSLNGLDEQFF.

There are a few counts of this clonotype. V usage is TRBV18 and J usage is TRBJ2-4; D remains ambiguous. The CDR3 has 13 residues. The ends were cut back, 3 bases at V and 6 bases at J, with 9 bases in the middle. Germline V gives CDR1 KGHSH, CDR2 LQKENI. The CDR3: CASSPTQTNIQYF. The CDR3 DNA follows: TGTGCCAGCTCACCGACCCAAACAAACATTCAGTACTTC.

This clonotype turned up a few times. The genes are TRBV20-1 and TRBJ2-1; 8 bases fit TRBD1. Germline V gene sequence: CDR1 DFQATT, CDR2 SNEGSKA (reference sequence). The V and J ends lost 3 bases and 2 bases, in that order; junction bases with no gene match: 0. The CDR3 loop spans 13 amino acids. The CDR3 region has the DNA TGCAGTGCTAGGGACAGGGCCTACAATGAGCAGTTCTTC. This codes for CSARDRAYNEQFF.

The V gene is TRBV28, the J gene TRBJ1-2; 9 bases line up with TRBD1. V shed 5 bases, J shed 5 bases, and the junction held 6 bases outside the gene matches. There are 14 residues in the CDR3. Germline V CDR1 and CDR2: MDHEN, SYDVKM. CDR3 loop: CASSKQGAGYGYTF. CDR3 DNA: TGTGCCAGCAGTAAACAGGGGGCAGGATATGGCTACACCTTC.

The table lists this clonotype with a few counts. J is TRBJ1-5 and V is TRBV12-3 or TRBV12-4; D is ambiguous. This CDR3 spans 13 amino acids. V lost 3 bases to trimming and J lost 5 bases, with 8 bases between them. CDR3 bases: TGTGCCAGCAGTTTCAGGAGGGATCAGCCCCAGCATTTT. Amino acids: CASSFRRDQPQHF.

The chain uses TRBV28 and TRBJ2-7; 14 bases are a match to TRBD2. The CDR3 length is 18 residues. The trim removed 5 bases at V and 1 base at J, leaving 10 bases unmatched. Germline CDR1 reads MDHEN; CDR2 reads SYDVKM. The CDR3 nucleotides read TGTGCCAGCAGTAAATCGGGACTAGCGGGAGAGGTGTCCTACGAGCAGTACTTC. Translated, it gives CASSKSGLAGEVSYEQYF. Full variable domain (missing parts from reference TRBV28 and TRBJ2-7): DVKVTQSSRYLVKRTGEKVFLECVQDMDHENMFWYRQDPGLGLRLIYFSYDVKMKEKGDIPEGYSVSREKKERFSLILESASTNQTSMYLCASSKSGLAGEVSYEQYFGPGTRLTVT.

The table lists this clonotype with a few counts. The V and J genes are TRBV12-3 or TRBV12-4 and TRBJ1-2; no reliable D call. This CDR3 region has 14 residues. Trimming shortened V by 3 bases and J by 0 bases, and 8 bases separated the two germline ends. The CDR3 sequence is CASSFGQANYGYTF. The DNA of the CDR3 is TGTGCCAGCAGTTTTGGGCAGGCTAACTATGGCTACACCTTC.

This sequence joins TRBV20-1 and TRBJ2-7; the D gene is possibly TRBD2 (7 bases). The germline CDR1 and CDR2 sequences are DFQATT and SNEGSKA (reference sequence). The CDR3 is 12 residues long. The V gene lost 0 bases and the J gene lost 6 bases, with 9 bases spanning the gap. CDR3 DNA: TGCAGTGCTAGAGAAGGGGGGGGCGAGCAGTACTTC. Its translation: CSAREGGGEQYF.

The genes are TRBV27 and TRBJ2-1; TRBD1 matches 7 bases. V shed 5 bases, J shed 7 bases, and the junction held 11 bases outside the gene matches. CDR1 and CDR2 from the germline V gene are MNHEY and SMNVEV (reference sequence). The CDR3 sequence is 15 residues long. The CDR3 reads CASSGRQGFWNEQFF. The CDR3 bases are TGTGCCAGCAGTGGTCGACAGGGTTTTTGGAATGAGCAGTTCTTC.

Only a few counts were recorded for this clonotype. The V gene is TRBV29-1, the J gene TRBJ1-1; the D is unclear. The CDR3 loop spans 13 amino acids. V dropped 5 bases and J dropped 1 base, with 11 bases sitting between them. Germline V lookup: CDR1 SQVTM, CDR2 ANQGSEA. The DNA of the CDR3 is TGCAGCGTTAGGGAATCGGAGAACACTGAAGCTTTCTTT. Its protein is CSVRESENTEAFF.

This clonotype was detected a few times. The chain recombines TRBV10-3 with TRBJ2-1; 9 bases are shared with TRBD1. The CDR3 has 14 amino acids. V dropped 7 bases and J dropped 7; count of bases not matched to a gene: 8. The V gene's germline CDR1 is ENHRY and CDR2 SYGVKD. The CDR3 DNA sequence: TGTGCCATCACCGCGGGACAGGGCCCAAATGAGCAGTTCTTC. Its protein product is CAITAGQGPNEQFF.

The CDR3 here is CASKGQQDTQYF. CDR3 in DNA: TGTGCCAGCAAAGGCCAGCAAGATACGCAGTATTTT. The chain combines TRBV2 with TRBJ2-3; the D is unclear. This CDR3 region has 12 residues. V was trimmed by 7 bases and J by 5 bases, leaving 10 bases between them. Germline lookup yields CDR1 SNHLY and CDR2 FYNNEI.

This clonotype was observed many times. The rearrangement joins TRBV12-3 or TRBV12-4 to TRBJ2-2; D remains ambiguous. Deletions cut 8 bases from V and 4 bases from J, with 5 bases between. The CDR3 sequence is 11 residues long. The CDR3 here is CASEVTGELFF. CDR3 nucleotides: TGTGCCAGCGAGGTCACCGGGGAGCTGTTTTTT.

V is TRBV6-5 and J is TRBJ2-7; 10 positions match TRBD2. Trimming took 2 bases from V and 5 from J; bases not matched to a gene: 6. Germline V CDR1 and CDR2: MNHEY, SVGAGI. CDR3 size: 15 residues. In nucleotides, the CDR3 is TGTGCCAGCAGTTACGGGGCTAGCGGGAGCAACGAGCAGTACTTC. It translates to CASSYGASGSNEQYF.

In this sample, this clonotype turned up a few times. The chain recombines TRBV12-5 with TRBJ2-2, with D uncertain. Germline CDR1 reads LGHNT; CDR2 reads FRNRAP. Trimming removed 7 bases from V and 5 bases from J, with 14 bases in between. The CDR3 has 14 amino acids. The CDR3 here is CASARESLTGELFF. In DNA, the CDR3 is TGTGCTAGTGCCCGAGAGAGCTTGACCGGGGAGCTGTTTTTT.

In this sample, this clonotype turned up many times. The V and J genes are TRBV12-3 or TRBV12-4 and TRBJ1-6, with D tentatively TRBD1 (5 bases). V gave up 2 bases and J gave up 5 bases, with 7 bases separating them. The CDR3 has 14 residues. Here the CDR3 reads CASSLRGNNSPLHF. CDR3 sequence (DNA): TGTGCCAGCAGTTTACGGGGGAATAATTCACCCCTCCACTTT.

This clonotype was found a few times. This chain joins TRBV28 and TRBJ2-7, with TRBD1 matching over 7 bases. The V gene end was trimmed by 3 bases and the J gene end by 6 bases; junction bases not matched to a gene: 8. Per the germline V gene, CDR1 is MDHEN and CDR2 is SYDVKM. The CDR3 extends over 14 amino acids. The CDR3 protein is CASSLKDRIPEQYF. DNA of the CDR3: TGTGCCAGCAGTTTGAAGGACAGGATTCCCGAGCAGTACTTC.

This clonotype showed up just a few times. V and J are TRBV6-5 and TRBJ2-2, with D perhaps assigned TRBD1 or TRBD2 (5 bases each). Germline V lookup: CDR1 MNHEY, CDR2 SVGAGI. V was cut by 4 bases and J by 1 base, with 13 bases left in between. This CDR3 comprises 16 residues. CDR3 nucleotides: TGTGCCAGCAGTTCCCCCGGGACGCGGAACACCGGGGAGCTGTTTTTT. This codes for CASSSPGTRNTGELFF.